The rows below give T cell receptor beta chains drawn from one sample of a study of neurological immune-mediated disorders. Each CDR3 protein gets one entry after TCRdb re-called the 5' RACE reads with MiXCR. The table records some 30,000 distinct CDR3 sequences, around 16% of them present only once. Sequenced input: CD4+ T cells from blood. The receptors come from a female donor with HTLV-1-associated myelopathy (HAM/TSP). The CDR3 runs from the conserved cysteine through the conserved F or W. The order of the fields is D gene, V gene, J gene, clone size, CDR3 DNA, CDR3 protein. A D gene is named only where the DNA matches it firmly. Clone sizes are shown as once, few or many counts, or a class when the clone is expanded.

NA,TRBV20-1,TRBJ1-6,many,TGCAGTGCTAGTAGGGGCCGTCGGAATTCACCCCTCCACTTT,CSASRGRRNSPLHF
TRBD1,TRBV6-1,TRBJ2-2,many,TGTGCCAGCTCGGGACAGGGAAAGACCGGGGAGCTGTTTTTT,CASSGQGKTGELFF
TRBD2,TRBV5-1,TRBJ2-1,many,TGCGCCAGCAGCTTGGCCGGACTAGCGGGTTGGGATGAGCAGTTCTTC,CASSLAGLAGWDEQFF
NA,TRBV5-1,TRBJ1-3,many,TGCGCCAGCAGCTTGAGGCGTCAGGGCGCAAGCTCTGGAAACACCATATATTTT,CASSLRRQGASSGNTIYF
NA,TRBV7-2,TRBJ2-3,many,TGTGCCAGCAGCCAAAGAATAGGGGTGGCAGATACGCAGTATTTT,CASSQRIGVADTQYF
NA,TRBV10-3,TRBJ2-7,many,TGTGCCATCAGTGAGCCGGAGAGGGCAACGAGCGAGCAGTACTTC,CAISEPERATSEQYF
NA,TRBV7-2,TRBJ1-2,many,TGTGCCAGCAGCTTATCCCCGGACGGGATTAACTATGGCTACACCTTC,CASSLSPDGINYGYTF
NA,TRBV28,TRBJ2-7,many,TGTGCCAGCAGTTTTGGCAGGACGAGGTGGTCCTACGAGCAGTACTTC,CASSFGRTRWSYEQYF
NA,TRBV7-2,TRBJ2-2,many,TGTGCCAGCAGCTCGGACACCGGGGAGCTGTTTTTT,CASSSDTGELFF
NA,TRBV5-5,TRBJ1-3,many,TGTGCCAGCAGCTTGGCCCTCGGCGGGACTGGAAACACCATATATTTT,CASSLALGGTGNTIYF
TRBD2,TRBV20-1,TRBJ2-7,many,TGCAGTGCCCTACCGGTGACTAGCGGACGCTACGAGCAGTACTTC,CSALPVTSGRYEQYF
TRBD2,TRBV5-1,TRBJ2-1,many,TGCGCCAGCAGCTTGGCCCTAGCGGGGGGTAATGAGCAGTTCTTC,CASSLALAGGNEQFF
NA,TRBV11-3,TRBJ2-5,many,TGTGCCAGCAGCTTTCTCGGGAGACAAGAGACCCAGTACTTC,CASSFLGRQETQYF
NA,TRBV19,TRBJ2-4,many,TGTGCCAGTAGTACTGGCAGGGAACTGGGCAAAAACATTCAGTACTTC,CASSTGRELGKNIQYF
NA,TRBV6-1,TRBJ2-5,many,TGTGCCAGCAGTGAAGGGGTATTCCGGGCCCAGTACTTC,CASSEGVFRAQYF
TRBD2,TRBV20-1,TRBJ2-1,once,TGCAGTGCTAGGTCAGGAATAGCGGGGGAATACAATGAGCAGTTCTTC,CSARSGIAGEYNEQFF
TRBD1,TRBV6-2/TRBV6-3,TRBJ2-1,many,TGTGCCAGCAGCCCCGGGACAGCCTACAATGAGCAGTTCTTC,CASSPGTAYNEQFF
NA,TRBV6-1,TRBJ1-4,many,TGTGCCAGCAGTGAATCCCTCCGGGAAAAACTGTTTTTT,CASSESLREKLFF
NA,TRBV3-1,TRBJ2-3,many,TGTGCCAGCAGCAAAGACCTGGTCACGCAGTATTTT,CASSKDLVTQYF
TRBD1,TRBV12-3/TRBV12-4,TRBJ1-1,many,TGTGCCAGCAGTTTACGGTCAGGGACAGGGGGAGGTACTGAAGCTTTCTTT,CASSLRSGTGGGTEAFF
TRBD1,TRBV30,TRBJ1-2,many,TGTGCCTGGAGTCGCCAGGGGGGAATAGACTATGGCTACACCTTC,CAWSRQGGIDYGYTF
NA,TRBV6-2/TRBV6-3,TRBJ1-6,many,TGTGCCAGCAGCCCTTGGGATTATTCACCCCTCCACTTT,CASSPWDYSPLHF
NA,TRBV7-8,TRBJ1-4,many,TGTGCCAGCAGCCCGAGGGGGGAAAAACTGTTTTTT,CASSPRGEKLFF
NA,TRBV20-1,TRBJ1-2,many,TGCAGTGCTAGGCCGGGGGTTACTAACTATGGCTACACCTTC,CSARPGVTNYGYTF